This T cell receptor beta chain was sequenced during a study of T cell changes during pregnancy in multiple sclerosis. Using immunoSEQ multiplex PCR, the repertoire was profiled, and TCRdb retains in-frame clones only, with some absent. The sample has about 100,000 clones, around 93% seen once. The CDR3 consists of 13 residues. CDR1 and CDR2 from the germline V gene are SEHNR and FQNEAQ (reference sequence). The germline V and J ends were trimmed by 1 base and 5 bases, with 6 bases remaining between them. This sequence originates from a female donor in good health, enrolled as a control in a pregnancy study. The sample here was peripheral blood, taken in the third trimester of pregnancy. This chain uses TRBV7-9 with TRBJ2-1; D is unclear. CDR3 sequence reads: CASSLDYNNEQFF. In DNA form, the CDR3 reads TGTGCCAGCAGCTTAGACTACAACAATGAGCAGTTCTTC.